One and the same sample provided the 2 T cell receptor beta chains below, sequenced in a study of chemoradiotherapy in HPV16-positive cancers. The data were produced by immunoSEQ multiplex PCR, yet TCRdb's version contains in-frame clones alone and is incomplete. Among 5,000 or so clones listed, roughly 79% were seen once. The material was tumor tissue, obtained from a patient who underwent chemoradiotherapy. These receptor sequences come from a human donor with HPV-associated anogenital cancer.

The CDR3 sequence is CASQGRLMQFF. As DNA, the CDR3 is TGTGCCAGCCAAGGCCGTTTAATGCAGTTCTTC. The chain couples TRBV7-9 to TRBJ2-1; no clear D gene. The germline V and J ends were trimmed by 8 bases and 12 bases, with 14 bases remaining between them. The CDR3 runs to 11 residues. Germline V CDR1 and CDR2: SEHNR, FQNEAQ (reference sequence). Complete variable domain (other parts from reference TRBV7-9 and TRBJ2-1): DTGVSQNPRHKITKRGQNVTFRCDPISEHNRLYWYRQTLGQGPEFLTYFQNEAQLEKSRLLSDRFSAERPKGSFSTLEIQRTEQGDSAMYLCASQGRLMQFFGPGTRLTVL.

This clone was counted a single time. The chain carries TRBV2 and TRBJ2-2; the match to TRBD1 covers 8 bases. With V trimmed by 5 bases and J by 7 bases, 6 bases remained unmatched. Per germline, CDR1 SNHLY and CDR2 FYNNEI. The CDR3 loop spans 14 amino acids. CDR3 loop: CASSWRTGNGELFF. The CDR3 region has the DNA TGTGCCAGCAGTTGGCGGACAGGGAACGGGGAGCTGTTTTTT. The full variable domain, its missing parts supplied by reference TRBV2 and TRBJ2-2, is EPEVTQTPSHQVTQMGQEVILRCVPISNHLYFYWYRQILGQKVEFLVSFYNNEISEKSEIFDDQFSVERPDGSNFTLKIRSTKLEDSAMYFCASSWRTGNGELFFGEGSRLTVL.